One sample yielded the 19 T cell receptor beta chains listed below, sequenced in a study of T cells in women clearing cervical HPV infection. TCRdb keeps only in-frame clones here, not all; method: immunoSEQ multiplex PCR. This table lists under 50,000 clones. The material sequenced was blood buffy coat. All receptors come from a woman aged 18 to 75 with a cervical HPV16 infection that either progressed to CIN3+ or cleared (not recorded which).

Details on this clone: Read sequence stops 3 residues before the CDR3 end, and the germline J gene provides the missing end. The chain couples TRBV6-1 to TRBJ1-2; TRBD1 is a possible D gene (5 bases). The CDR3 length is 12 residues. CDR1 and CDR2 from the germline V gene are MNHNS and SASEGT. V dropped 4 bases and J dropped 3 bases, with 6 bases sitting between them. The CDR3 spells CASSGQYYGYTF. Incomplete CDR3 DNA: TGTGCCAGCAGTGGACAGTACTATGGC.

Worth noting for this clone: The read gets to within 3 residues of the CDR3 end, and the germline J gene fills in the rest. The chain is built from TRBV2 and TRBJ2-2, with 7 bases fitting TRBD1. Germline CDR1 is SNHLY and CDR2 is FYNNEI. There are 13 residues in the CDR3. This CDR3 reads CASSRDSDSPLFF. The CDR3 DNA, read in part, is TGTGCCAGCAGTCGGGACAGTGATTCACCG.

Comments on this clone: Sequencing ends 3 residues short of the CDR3 end; the germline J gene provides the rest. The identical CDR3 is also encoded by other nucleotide sequences in the sample. This chain links TRBV19 with TRBJ1-3, with 7 bases aligning to TRBD1. V was clipped by 0 bases and J by 1 base; unmatched bases: 6. The CDR3 totals 17 residues. The V gene's germline CDR1 is LNHDA and CDR2 SQIVND (reference sequence). The covered CDR3 bases are TGTGCCAGTAGTATAGATTCAGGGGGGTTTTCTGGAAACACC. It translates to CASSIDSGGFSGNT. The CDR3 reads in full as CASSIDSGGFSGNTIYF.

Notes on this clone: Read data end 3 residues before the CDR3 end; the end is taken from the germline J gene. The genes are TRBV11-2 and TRBJ2-7; TRBD1 agrees at 8 bases. Germline CDR1 SGHAT, CDR2 FQNNGV. This CDR3 has 13 residues. Trimming took 5 bases from V and 4 from J; bases not matched to a gene: 4. The CDR3 DNA, read in part, is TGTGCCAGCAGCCGGGACAGGACGTACGAG. Its protein product is CASSRDRTYE. The entire CDR3 is CASSRDRTYEQYF.

CDR3 bases read: TGTGCCAGTAGTATAAAGGGGAGAAGGAACTATGGC. It specifies CASSIKGRRNYG. The whole CDR3 region reads CASSIKGRRNYGYTF. This chain uses TRBV19 with TRBJ1-2, with a tentative D call TRBD1 (5 bases). Sequencing ends 3 residues short of the CDR3 end; the germline J gene provides the rest. The V end was cut by 2 bases, the J end by 2 bases, with 12 bases between. This CDR3 has 15 residues. Germline CDR1 LNHDA, CDR2 SQIVND (reference sequence).

Note on this clone: From the germline J gene comes the end of the CDR3, since the read stops 3 residues before it. The chain combines TRBV5-1 with TRBJ2-2; TRBD2 agrees at 8 bases. The CDR3 sequence is 17 residues long. Germline CDR1 reads SGHRS; CDR2 reads YFSETQ. With V trimmed by 2 bases and J by 7 bases, 13 bases remained unmatched. The chain's CDR3 is CASSFDLPGGAGGELFF. The sequenced part of the CDR3 DNA is TGCGCCAGCAGCTTTGACCTCCCCGGGGGGGCCGGCGGGGAG.

A word on this clone: With the read ending 3 residues before the CDR3 end, the germline J gene is used to fill in that end. J is TRBJ1-1 and V is TRBV6-1; D perhaps matches TRBD1 (5 bases). This CDR3 is built from 13 residues. V shed 4 bases and J shed 4 bases, with 10 bases lying between them. Germline V gene data show CDR1 as MNHNS and CDR2 as SASEGT. CDR3 amino acids: CASSAGGFTEAFF. CDR3 DNA, as far as it was read: TGTGCCAGCAGTGCGGGGGGATTCACTGAA.

The CDR3: CASLPRRTGEYGYTF. The CDR3 bases that were read are TGTGCCAGCCTCCCCCGGAGAACCGGGGAATATGGC. The chain combines TRBV5-6 with TRBJ1-2; D unclear. The CDR3 goes on 3 residues after the read ends, and that part is filled in from the germline J gene. Germline values: CDR1 SGHDT, CDR2 YYEEEE. The CDR3 length is 15 residues. V was shortened by 7 bases and J by 5 bases, with 21 bases between the two germline ends.

Concerning this clone: Read sequence stops 3 residues before the CDR3 end, and the germline J gene provides the missing end. The rearrangement joins TRBV6-1 to TRBJ2-2; 9 bases align to TRBD1. Germline V gene data show CDR1 as MNHNS and CDR2 as SASEGT. This CDR3 spans 16 amino acids. CDR3 DNA, as far as it was read: TGTGCCAGCAGTGAGGCGAGCGGGACAGGGCACGAAAAG. Translation gives CASSEASGTGHEK. The entire CDR3 protein is CASSEASGTGHEKLFF.

As for this clone: Sequencing ends 3 residues short of the CDR3 end; the germline J gene provides the rest. The chain is built from TRBV5-6 and TRBJ2-7, with 8 nucleotides matching TRBD2. The CDR3 is 15 amino acids. The V segment lost 0 bases and the J segment 4 bases; nucleotides outside the gene matches: 6. Germline loops: CDR1 SGHDT, CDR2 YYEEEE. CDR3 amino acids: CASSLEGAGGYEQYF. Partial CDR3 DNA: TGTGCCAGCAGCTTGGAGGGCGCGGGGGGATACGAG.

Turning to this clone: The read terminates 3 residues ahead of where the CDR3 ends, so the germline J gene completes it. This chain links TRBV6-1 with TRBJ2-3, with 9 bases lining up with TRBD1. CDR3 length equals 15 residues. Germline CDR1 reads MNHNS; CDR2 reads SASEGT. Incomplete CDR3 DNA: TGTGCCAGCAGTAAAGACAGGGGGACTAATCAGCCG. This sequence encodes CASSKDRGTNQP. The entire CDR3 is CASSKDRGTNQPQYF.

As concerns this clone: The CDR3 end is not reached by the read, which stops 3 residues before it; the germline J gene fills it in. The chain recombines TRBV7-9 with TRBJ1-2, with 8 bases matching TRBD1. The V gene end was trimmed by 5 bases and the J gene end by 6 bases; junction bases not matched to a gene: 8. Germline CDR1 SEHNR, CDR2 FQNEAQ (reference sequence). The length of the CDR3 is 14 residues. CDR3 loop: CASSPIGQGHGYTF. Partial CDR3 DNA: TGTGCCAGCAGCCCTATTGGACAGGGCCATGGC.

Note on this clone: The CDR3 is cut off 3 residues early in the read; its end comes from the germline J gene. V gene TRBV18 combines with J gene TRBJ1-2, with TRBD1 as a possible D gene (5 bases). Germline V gene sequence: CDR1 KGHSH, CDR2 LQKENI. The CDR3 contains 15 residues. The CDR3 DNA, read in part, is TGTGCCAGCTCACCGGACACAGGCTCCTACAATGAC. Residues: CASSPDTGSYND. The whole CDR3 is CASSPDTGSYNDYTF. The full variable domain, rest sourced from reference TRBV18 and TRBJ1-2, is NAGVMQNPRHLVRRRGQEARLRCSPMKGHSHVYWYRQLPEEGLKFMVYLQKENIIDESGMPKERFSAEFPKEGPSILRIQQVVRGDSAAYFCASSPDTGSYNDYTFGSGTRLTVV.

With regard to this clone: From the germline J gene comes the end of the CDR3, since the read stops 3 residues before it. The rearrangement joins TRBV19 to TRBJ2-2, with TRBD2 identical over 12 bases. This CDR3 contains 14 residues. Trimming removed 9 bases from V and 5 bases from J; junction bases left unmatched: 4. Germline values: CDR1 LNHDA, CDR2 SQIVND (reference sequence). The part of the CDR3 DNA that was read is TGTGCCAGCGGGACTAGCGGGCTTACCGGGGAG. It translates to CASGTSGLTGE. The entire CDR3 sequence reads CASGTSGLTGELFF.

Details on this clone: The read ends 3 residues shy of where the CDR3 ends; the end is completed using the germline J gene. V and J are TRBV20-1 and TRBJ1-5; perhaps TRBD1 as D (5 bases). V was clipped by 7 bases and J by 6 bases, with 16 bases between them. CDR3 length: 13 amino acids. Germline V lookup: CDR1 DFQATT, CDR2 SNEGSKA (reference sequence). CDR3: CSGEEQGIQPQHF. The sequenced part of the CDR3 DNA is TGCAGTGGAGAGGAGCAGGGTATTCAGCCC.

To note about this clone: The CDR3 end lies 3 residues beyond the end of the read and is filled in from the germline J gene. The rearrangement links TRBV20-1 to TRBJ1-5; 7 bases align to TRBD1. The germline CDR1 and CDR2 sequences are DFQATT and SNEGSKA (reference sequence). J was trimmed by 6 bases and V by 4 bases; bases with no gene match: 12. The CDR3 runs to 15 residues. The sequenced part of the CDR3 DNA is TGCAGTGCTAAAATAAGCCTCGACAGGGTTCAGCCC. This codes for CSAKISLDRVQP. Given in full, the CDR3 is CSAKISLDRVQPQHF.

As to this clone: The read falls 3 residues short of the CDR3 end, and the missing part is taken from the germline J gene. The rearrangement links TRBV2 to TRBJ2-5; D not resolved. The CDR3 has 14 amino acids. Trimming left V 8 bases short and J 2 bases short, with 15 bases between. CDR1 SNHLY and CDR2 FYNNEI come from the germline V gene. The CDR3 sequence is CASEGNQAQETQYF. The sequenced part of the CDR3 DNA is TGTGCCAGCGAAGGAAATCAGGCACAAGAGACC. Supplemented by reference TRBV2 and TRBJ2-5, the full variable domain reads EPEVTQTPSHQVTQMGQEVILRCVPISNHLYFYWYRQILGQKVEFLVSFYNNEISEKSEIFDDQFSVERPDGSNFTLKIRSTKLEDSAMYFCASEGNQAQETQYFGPGTRLLVL.

Notes on this clone: The CDR3 is cut off 3 residues early in the read; its end comes from the germline J gene. The chain carries TRBV7-9 and TRBJ2-4, with D possibly matching TRBD1 (6 bases). CDR1 and CDR2 from the germline V gene are SEHNR and FQNEAQ (reference sequence). This CDR3 has 14 residues. The part of the CDR3 DNA that was read is TGTGCCAGCAGTTCAGGGGCCGCTAACTATGGT. Protein sequence: CASSSGAANYG. The complete CDR3 sequence is CASSSGAANYGQYF.

A note on this clone: Coverage ceases 3 residues before the CDR3 finishes, and the germline J gene fills in the end. This chain uses TRBV12-3 or TRBV12-4 with TRBJ2-1; D is undetermined. The CDR3 runs 14 residues. Trimming shortened V by 3 bases and J by 0 bases, and 6 bases separated the two germline ends. CDR3 sequence: CASSFQSSYNEQFF. CDR3 DNA (partial): TGTGCCAGCAGTTTCCAGAGCTCCTACAATGAG.